A selection of T cell receptor beta chains follows, all from one sample in a study of control samples from healthy donors and cancer patients. The protocol was immunoSEQ multiplex PCR, while the TCRdb copy is restricted to in-frame clones and leaves out a portion. The data hold roughly 120,000 clones, with roughly nine tenths observed a single time. Sequencing was done on a sample of blood. All receptors derive from a man over 45 in good health. Both conserved end residues are trimmed from each CDR3. The order of the fields is J gene, clone size, V gene, CDR3 protein. A clone size is listed for some rows: how often the clone was seen (once, few, many), or a class if it is expanded.

TRBJ1-6 | NA | TRBV15 | ATSRDQSPLH
TRBJ1-6 | NA | TRBV30 | AWNAGLDSPLH
TRBJ1-1 | NA | TRBV19 | ASSTTTRAVTEAF
TRBJ2-2 | NA | TRBV24-1 | ATSDFGGVAGNTGELF
TRBJ2-7 | few | TRBV11-3 | ASSLGPAAYEQY
TRBJ1-2 | NA | TRBV5-8 | ASSFQGVDYGYT
TRBJ1-2 | few | TRBV6-1 | ASSEGQGAVGYT
TRBJ1-2 | NA | TRBV6-1 | ASSEVGGYT
TRBJ1-1 | NA | TRBV18 | ASSPTGGNTEAF
TRBJ2-2 | NA | TRBV27 | ASSLGRGAIEGELF
TRBJ1-2 | NA | TRBV7-8 | ASSLVAGTGYGYT
TRBJ1-2 | NA | TRBV7-9 | ASSPNRGGYT
TRBJ1-5 | NA | TRBV5-5 | ASSHFNDYSNQPQH
TRBJ2-6 | NA | TRBV11-3 | ASSPGTGSSGANVLT
TRBJ2-5 | NA | TRBV5-1 | ASSPQSLGGETQY
TRBJ1-2 | once | TRBV27 | ASSLWAVPTNYGYT
TRBJ1-2 | NA | TRBV12-3/TRBV12-4 | ASRTGGNYGYT